The next 22 T cell receptor beta chains were all read from a single sample in a study of T cell responses to AZD1222 COVID-19 vaccine. Clones were sequenced by immunoSEQ multiplex PCR, and TCRdb holds only the in-frame ones, with some missing. This sample yields 82,000 or so clones, of which more than 85% are seen a single time; around 4.9% belongs to the top ten. Sequencing was performed on peripheral blood, taken on day 0 of AZD1222 vaccination. Source of these receptors: an adult in good health.

The chain carries TRBV19 and TRBJ2-2; D gene uncertain. The CDR3 totals 14 residues. CDR1 and CDR2 (germline): LNHDA, SQIVND (reference sequence). V was trimmed by 1 base and J by 1 base, leaving 4 bases between them. CDR3: CASSIVGNTGELFF. CDR3 coding DNA: TGTGCCAGTAGTATAGTTGGGAACACCGGGGAGCTGTTTTTT.

V usage is TRBV3-1 (or the pseudogene TRBV3-2) and J usage is TRBJ1-1; 9 bases fit TRBD1. There are 16 residues in the CDR3. Per the germline V gene, CDR1 is LGHDT and CDR2 is YNNKEL (reference sequence). J was trimmed by 0 bases and V by 4 bases; bases with no gene match: 6. CDR3 coding DNA: TGTGCCAGCAGCCCGGACAGGGGAAGGGTGAACACTGAAGCTTTCTTT. The encoded protein is CASSPDRGRVNTEAFF.

This clone showed up just a few times. V and J are TRBV7-9 and TRBJ1-1; D ambiguous. Trimming removed 2 bases at V and 1 base at J, with 8 bases between. Germline V gene lookup returns CDR1 SEHNR and CDR2 FQNEAQ (reference sequence). This CDR3 is 14 amino acids long. For the CDR3, the DNA is TGTGCCAGCAGCTTACAGGCAGGGAACACTGAAGCTTTCTTT. Translated: CASSLQAGNTEAFF. Full variable domain (missing parts from reference TRBV7-9 and TRBJ1-1): DTGVSQNPRHKITKRGQNVTFRCDPISEHNRLYWYRQTLGQGPEFLTYFQNEAQLEKSRLLSDRFSAERPKGSFSTLEIQRTEQGDSAMYLCASSLQAGNTEAFFGQGTRLTVV.

The genes are TRBV10-3 and TRBJ1-1; 8 bases line up with TRBD1. Germline values: CDR1 ENHRY, CDR2 SYGVKD. The CDR3 loop spans 15 amino acids. V lost 7 bases to trimming and J lost 4 bases; unmatched junction nucleotides: 11. The CDR3 DNA reads as TGTGCCATCACAGAGGCAGGGGGCGCGGGCACTGAAGCTTTCTTT. This translates into CAITEAGGAGTEAFF.

The chain joins TRBV5-5 to TRBJ1-2; D remains unclear. CDR3 size: 13 residues. Germline V gene data show CDR1 as SGHKS and CDR2 as YYEKEE (reference sequence). V lost 0 bases and J lost 3, with 6 bases in between. The CDR3: CASSLETDYGYTF. The CDR3 DNA reads as TGTGCCAGCAGCTTGGAAACAGACTATGGCTACACCTTC.

The gene calls are TRBV27 and TRBJ2-3; 14 bases agree with TRBD2. The CDR3 is made up of 17 amino acids. J gave up 0 bases and V 5 bases, and 4 bases lay outside the gene matches. Germline CDR1 is MNHEY and CDR2 is SMNVEV (reference sequence). CDR3 protein: CASSRTSGGLSTDTQYF. Here the CDR3 DNA reads TGTGCCAGCAGTAGGACTAGCGGGGGGCTCAGCACAGATACGCAGTATTTT.

The V call is TRBV11-3, the J call TRBJ2-7; 10 nucleotides agree with TRBD2. This CDR3 is built from 15 residues. CDR1 is SGHNT, CDR2 YENEEA, per germline. Losses at the gene ends were 2 bases for V and 3 bases for J; bases not matched to a gene: 4. The CDR3 region is CASSLRSSGGYEQYF. DNA of the CDR3: TGTGCCAGCAGCTTACGGTCTAGCGGGGGCTACGAGCAGTACTTC.

This clone has just a few counts. The V gene is TRBV19, the J gene TRBJ2-6; 8 bases fit TRBD2. With 3 bases clipped from V and 0 bases from J, the junction kept 4 bases outside the gene matches. This CDR3 has 17 amino acids. In germline, CDR1 is LNHDA, CDR2 SQIVND (reference sequence). The CDR3 DNA reads as TGTGCCAGTAGTATCCGGGGGGGAAGCTCTGGGGCCAACGTCCTGACTTTC. Amino acids: CASSIRGGSSGANVLTF.

The chain combines TRBV12-3 or TRBV12-4 with TRBJ2-5, with 7 nucleotides matching TRBD2. J lost 1 base, V lost 10 bases, and 6 bases had no gene match. The CDR3 contains 13 residues. This CDR3 reads CATRREGQETQYF. CDR3 in DNA: TGTGCCACCCGAAGGGAGGGCCAAGAGACCCAGTACTTC.

This clone was seen a single time. This sequence joins TRBV5-1 and TRBJ2-5; 8 bases map to TRBD1. With V trimmed by 1 base and J by 6 bases, 8 bases remained unmatched. In germline, CDR1 is SGHRS, CDR2 YFSETQ. CDR3 length: 15 amino acids. The CDR3 DNA follows: TGCGCCAGCAGCTTGATTCGGACAGGGCAACAGACCCAGTACTTC. Its translation is CASSLIRTGQQTQYF. Together with reference TRBV5-1 and TRBJ2-5, the CDR3 gives the full variable domain: KAGVTQTPRYLIKTRGQQVTLSCSPISGHRSVSWYQQTPGQGLQFLFEYFSETQRNKGNFPGRFSGRQFSNSRSEMNVSTLELGDSALYLCASSLIRTGQQTQYFGPGTRLLVL.

This rearrangement joins TRBV12-3 or TRBV12-4 to TRBJ1-1; 7 positions agree with TRBD1. CDR3 length: 11 amino acids. Trimming took 4 bases from V and 7 from J; bases not matched to a gene: 0. The CDR3 sequence: CASSWDSEAFF. In nucleotides, the CDR3 is TGTGCCAGCAGTTGGGACAGTGAAGCTTTCTTT.

A few counts support this clone. The gene calls are TRBV5-1 and TRBJ2-7; D unclear. The CDR3 covers 13 residues. V was shortened by 0 bases and J by 4 bases, with 8 bases between the two germline ends. The germline CDR1 and CDR2 sequences are SGHRS and YFSETQ. CDR3 sequence reads: CASSLASVYEQYF. The CDR3 bases are TGCGCCAGCAGCTTGGCCTCAGTTTACGAGCAGTACTTC.

The rearrangement links TRBV7-2 to TRBJ2-2; 10 bases align to TRBD1. The ends lost 6 bases at V and 4 bases at J; junction bases unmatched: 8. Germline CDR1 SGHTA, CDR2 FQGNSA. The CDR3 loop spans 16 amino acids. The CDR3 here is CASSIPGTGVTGELFF. Written as DNA, the CDR3 is TGTGCCAGCAGTATTCCCGGGACAGGGGTCACCGGGGAGCTGTTTTTT.

The rearrangement uses TRBV9 and TRBJ1-4; 7 bases match TRBD1. Germline trimming cut 4 bases from V and 1 base from J; bases unmatched to any gene: 7. Looked up from germline, CDR1 is SGDLS and CDR2 is YYNGEE. This CDR3 comprises 16 residues. The CDR3, as DNA: TGTGCCAGCAGCCTGGGGACAGTAGGAACTAATGAAAAACTGTTTTTT. Translated, it gives CASSLGTVGTNEKLFF.

This clone has only a few counts. The chain has TRBV6-2 or TRBV6-3 and TRBJ1-1; perhaps TRBD1 as D (6 bases). The CDR3 consists of 14 residues. CDR1 and CDR2 from the germline V gene are MNHEY and SVGEGT. Trimming stripped 2 bases from V and 3 bases from J, with 10 bases between. DNA for the CDR3: TGTGCCAGCAGTTACGGAGGGGGATACACTGAAGCTTTCTTT. This translates into CASSYGGGYTEAFF.

The J gene is TRBJ1-1, the V gene TRBV12-3 or TRBV12-4; D ambiguous. This CDR3 region has 13 residues. The V gene lost 4 bases and the J gene lost 6 bases, with 12 bases spanning the gap. CDR3 residues: CASSYPSRAEAFF. CDR3 coding DNA: TGTGCCAGCAGTTATCCGTCGCGCGCTGAAGCTTTCTTT.

This chain uses TRBV7-2 with TRBJ1-6; D call uncertain. The V end was cut by 5 bases, the J end by 7 bases, with 6 bases between. CDR3 length equals 12 residues. Germline CDR1 reads SGHTA; CDR2 reads FQGNSA. The CDR3 sequence: CASSAQNSPLHF. The CDR3 DNA sequence: TGTGCCAGCAGCGCCCAAAATTCACCCCTCCACTTT.

The chain employs TRBV7-9 and TRBJ2-7, with D unresolved. CDR1 and CDR2 (germline): SEHNR, FQNEAQ (reference sequence). The CDR3 is 17 amino acids. The V gene lost 5 bases and the J gene lost 0 bases, with 20 bases spanning the gap. CDR3 DNA sequence: TGTGCCAGCAGCCCCTATGGCTACGGGCCCCTCTCCTACGAGCAGTACTTC. It encodes CASSPYGYGPLSYEQYF.

This clone was recorded once. This chain uses TRBV6-2 or TRBV6-3 with TRBJ2-7; D gene uncertain. The V end was cut by 0 bases, the J end by 0 bases, with 6 bases between. Per the germline V gene, CDR1 is MNHEY and CDR2 is SVGEGT. There are 14 residues in the CDR3. The CDR3 region is CASSYSTNSYEQYF. The CDR3 DNA is TGTGCCAGCAGTTACTCGACAAACTCCTACGAGCAGTACTTC.

The chain couples TRBV27 to TRBJ2-6, with a tentative D call TRBD1 (5 bases). The CDR3 has 15 residues. With 4 bases removed from V and 5 bases from J, the gap between germline ends came to 12 bases. Germline CDR1 is MNHEY and CDR2 is SMNVEV (reference sequence). The CDR3 sequence: CASSSSGKRANVLTF. In DNA form, the CDR3 reads TGTGCCAGCAGTTCCTCAGGGAAGCGGGCCAACGTCCTGACTTTC.

This chain uses TRBV27 with TRBJ2-7; 8 positions agree with TRBD1. Losses at the gene ends were 4 bases for V and 5 bases for J; bases not matched to a gene: 7. The CDR3 sequence is 14 residues long. Germline CDR1 and CDR2: MNHEY and SMNVEV (reference sequence). CDR3 coding DNA: TGTGCCAGCAGTTCCCGGACAGGGAGGAACGAGCAGTACTTC. This translates into CASSSRTGRNEQYF.

V and J are TRBV3-1 (or the pseudogene TRBV3-2) and TRBJ1-1; D gene unclear. There are 14 residues in the CDR3. CDR1 LGHDT and CDR2 YNNKEL come from the germline V gene (reference sequence). The ends were cut back, 5 bases at V and 6 bases at J, with 16 bases in the middle. CDR3 in DNA: TGTGCCAGCAGCGAATCGACGTTGGTGTCTGAAGCTTTCTTT. Its translation is CASSESTLVSEAFF.